This TCR beta chain was obtained from a study of immune cell composition in non-small cell lung cancer. This clone was seen once. Its antigen is unidentified. Measured with immunoSEQ multiplex PCR; TCRdb has only the in-frame clones, and not every one. The sample records around 2,200 clones, roughly 70% being singletons. General observations from the study: Top 10 clone scores and clonality were higher in squamous than adenocarcinoma.

CDR3 length: 12 residues. CDR1 is MNHNS, CDR2 SASEGT, per germline. The ends lost 6 bases at V and 4 bases at J; junction bases unmatched: 2. The sequenced material came from lung tumor tissue. The chain couples TRBV6-1 to TRBJ2-5, with 7 bases fitting TRBD1. This receptor was taken from a human donor with non-small cell lung cancer. The CDR3 region is CASRWDRETQYF. The CDR3 DNA reads as TGTGCCAGCAGGTGGGACAGAGAGACCCAGTACTTC.